This paragraph reports one T cell receptor beta chain. Other nucleotide sequences from this sample produce the same CDR3. TCRdb's table, derived via immunoSEQ multiplex PCR, lists solely in-frame clones and lacks some. Here the sample spans approximately 76,000 clones, around 85% being singletons. The sample belongs to a study of technical replicates of blood from a few donors. CDR3 length: 13 amino acids. Trimming left V 2 bases short and J 1 base short, with 5 bases between. CDR1 is SGHTA, CDR2 FQGNSA, per germline. Sequencing was performed on PBMCs. The receptor comes from a human donor in good health. Some clones in this sample may be carry-over from other donors' samples. The chain links TRBV7-2 to TRBJ1-1; D call uncertain. The CDR3 bases are TGTGCCAGCAGCTTAAGAGGGAACACTGAAGCTTTCTTT. It is translated as CASSLRGNTEAFF.